A few counts support the clone carrying this T cell receptor (beta chain). The antigen remains undetermined. V gave up 5 bases and J gave up 1 base, with 16 bases separating them. Germline CDR1 DFQATT, CDR2 SNEGSKA (reference sequence). This CDR3 has 15 residues. Time point of the sample: patch test 2, 6 weeks after DPC sensitization. The sample's treatment: therapeutic diphenylcyclopropenone sensitization with weekly scalp DPC. This sample is drawn from a study of human T cells and chemical hapten exposure. Study-wide background: DPC at 2% was the sensitizing agent, placed on 2 cm by 2 cm of upper inner arm skin. Read at 6 days, the patch tests placed 0.01% DPC on the upper back.

Library construction involved attaching unique molecular identifiers to individual cDNA molecules, which allowed quantitative, reproducible TCR counting. One entry per CDR3 protein, called by TCRdb with MiXCR from the RACE reads. In the table there are about 140,000 distinct CDR3 sequences, 12% of which are singletons. Study-level findings and limits: Expanded TCRs were compared with controls, and the expanded TCRs formed significantly more large CDR3 similarity clusters.

This rearrangement joins TRBV20-1 to TRBJ2-3; possible D gene TRBD1, 6 bases. The TCR originated in a woman aged 45-65 years with alopecia areata. Some clones in this sample may be carry-over from other donors' samples. The sample here was whole blood, taken in connection with sensitization to the hapten diphenylcyclopropenone (DPC). In DNA form, the CDR3 reads TGCAGTGCTTCTGATCCACAGGGAGGCACAGATACGCAGTATTTT. Residues: CSASDPQGGTDTQYF.